This record concerns one TCR beta chain sequence. It has no known antigen specificity. Per-base qualities were not stored, and no clone one base away is much larger. The record originates from a study of T cells after yellow fever vaccination (dated by TCRdb to the late 2010s). A note on the overall study: Libraries from fractions with low cell numbers were prepared with the SMART-Seq v4 Ultra Low Input RNA kit. To follow T-cell clones before and after both primary and booster YFV17D yellow fever vaccination, bulk TCR alpha and beta repertoires underwent longitudinal sequencing. Blood was drawn at multiple timepoints before and after primary and secondary immunization, with bulk PBMC replicates and cell subsets isolated. The cohort comprised two healthy male donors, one aged 18 to 29 and one aged 30 to 40 years.

Sequencing was performed on an Illumina NovaSeq 6000. TCR cDNA was synthesized by 5'RACE template switching, through which a universal primer site and unique molecular identifiers were introduced. Priming of cDNA synthesis was performed from both the TCR alpha and TCR beta constant segments. Two PCR steps were used to amplify libraries, with sample barcodes and sequencing adapters being added in the second step. Sequencing of libraries was performed on Illumina HiSeq 2500 (2x100 bp) or NovaSeq (2x150 bp). In the paper's pipeline: MIGEC handled demultiplexing of reads and collapsing into UMI consensus sequences, while MiXCR performed V(D)J alignment. Vaccine-responding clonotypes were defined with edgeR using replicate PBMC samples, requiring FDR below 0.01 and a log2 fold change above 5 up to day 15. CD4 or CD8 identity was assigned to each bulk clonotype according to whether the clonotype was present at higher abundance in the sequenced CD4 repertoire or the sequenced CD8 repertoire. Starting from the raw public reads, TCRdb applied fastp trimming at Q25, assembled clones with MiXCR and retained in-frame beta chains. Identical CDR3 protein sequences are pooled into one entry, listed with their most common genes and DNA. These V and J calls are TCRdb output, not the study's own analysis. In all, the sample holds a few hundred thousand distinct CDR3 sequences, and under 20% of those were seen once. The ten largest clones represent 15% to 20% of the sample.

The sample's treatment or condition label is to be understood as: live attenuated yellow fever vaccine strain. Two biological replicates of bulk PBMCs were collected at each blood-draw timepoint. PBMCs were isolated from peripheral blood using a standard Ficoll-Paque protocol. TriZol was used to extract RNA from bulk PBMCs, from CD4 and CD8 fractions, and from dextramer-positive and dextramer-negative fractions. Findings and caveats that apply to the study as a whole: Computational filtering was needed because FACS-sorted repertoires could contain abundant contaminating clonotypes from the bulk population. The secondary T-cell response was found to be weaker but faster than the primary response, with a peak reached on day 5 rather than on day 15. A small fraction of clonotypes showed up in both the CD4 and CD8 compartments, probably as a result of convergent recombination. Because the study included only a couple of donors, the extent to which the findings can be generalized is limited. Most clones expanded after primary vaccination (about 95% of CD4 and around 88% of CD8) were re-detected after the booster, suggesting that broad memory maintenance occurred.

Trimming at the junction amounts to 1 base on V and 0 bases on J, and the germline ends lie 7 bases apart. The CDR3 has 14 amino acids, counting the end cysteine and valine. The retained sequence is limited to the CDR3, 42 bases, with the frame set at the first base. The germline V gene specifies MGHRA as CDR1 and YSYEKL as CDR2. This chain joins TRBV4-1 to TRBJ2-7; no D gene is confidently identified. This material consisted of PBMCs, taken before the yellow fever booster vaccination. This receptor was obtained from a man between 18 and 35 years old who received the YFV17D yellow fever vaccine. Read as DNA, the sequence is TGCGCCAGCAGCCAAGGCCCGGGCTCCTACGAGCAGTACGTC. Translated, this is CASSQGPGSYEQYV.